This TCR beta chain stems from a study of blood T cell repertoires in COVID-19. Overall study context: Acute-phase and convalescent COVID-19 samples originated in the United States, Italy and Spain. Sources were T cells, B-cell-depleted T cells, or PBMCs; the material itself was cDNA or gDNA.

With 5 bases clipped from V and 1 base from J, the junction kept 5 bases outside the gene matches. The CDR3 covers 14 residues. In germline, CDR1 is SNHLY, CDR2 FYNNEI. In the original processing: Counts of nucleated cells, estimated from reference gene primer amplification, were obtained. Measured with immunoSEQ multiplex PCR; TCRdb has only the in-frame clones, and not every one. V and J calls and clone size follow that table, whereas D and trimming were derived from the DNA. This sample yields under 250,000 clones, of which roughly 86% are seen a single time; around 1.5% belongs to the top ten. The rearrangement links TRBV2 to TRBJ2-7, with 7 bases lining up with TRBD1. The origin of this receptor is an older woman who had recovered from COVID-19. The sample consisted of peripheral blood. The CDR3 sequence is CASSPRDRSYEQYF. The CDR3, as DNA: TGTGCCAGCAGTCCCCGGGACAGATCCTACGAGCAGTACTTC.